The next 24 T cell receptor beta chains were all read from a single sample in a study of graft-versus-host responses after intestinal transplantation. Which antigens these TCRs recognize remains unknown. TCRdb's copy holds only in-frame clones and misses some; the assay was immunoSEQ multiplex PCR. The sample includes around 100,000 clones, about 92% of them seen just once. This specimen was unstimulated CD8+ T cells sorted from spleen or lymph node cells, taken before transplant. Source of these receptors: a human donor who was the organ donor for an intestinal transplant.

The chain joins TRBV4-2 to TRBJ2-2, with 8 bases lining up with TRBD2. Per the germline V gene, CDR1 is LGHNA and CDR2 is YNFKEQ. V lost 2 bases, J lost 9 bases, and 17 bases stayed unmatched. The CDR3 length is 18 residues. The CDR3 loop is CASSQLVQRESPHRELFF. The CDR3 nucleotides read TGTGCCAGCAGCCAACTCGTCCAGCGGGAGAGTCCCCACCGGGAGCTGTTTTTT.

The rearrangement links TRBV27 to TRBJ2-5, with TRBD2 identical over 8 bases. The CDR3 runs to 14 residues. Losses at the gene ends were 6 bases for V and 0 bases for J; bases not matched to a gene: 3. Germline V gives CDR1 MNHEY, CDR2 SMNVEV (reference sequence). In DNA form, the CDR3 reads TGTGCCAGCAGCCGGGGGGGGTACCAAGAGACCCAGTACTTC. Translating gives CASSRGGYQETQYF.

The chain links TRBV27 to TRBJ2-7, with 11 bases that match TRBD1. Germline values: CDR1 MNHEY, CDR2 SMNVEV (reference sequence). Losses at the gene ends were 3 bases for V and 4 bases for J; bases not matched to a gene: 8. This CDR3 is built from 16 residues. The CDR3 loop is CASSFSGQGAGYEQYF. The CDR3 DNA reads as TGTGCCAGCAGTTTCTCTGGACAGGGGGCAGGGTACGAGCAGTACTTC.

In this sample, this clone turned up once. This chain links TRBV5-1 with TRBJ2-3; TRBD2 matches 9 bases. J gave up 1 base and V 8 bases, and 11 bases lay outside the gene matches. The germline V gene encodes CDR1 SGHRS and CDR2 YFSETQ. CDR3 length: 16 amino acids. In DNA, the CDR3 is TGCGCCAGGCCCCGTGTTCTAGCGGGACGCACAGATACGCAGTATTTT. It translates to CARPRVLAGRTDTQYF.

The chain employs TRBV9 and TRBJ1-6, with TRBD1 matching over 7 bases. Germline V gene lookup returns CDR1 SGDLS and CDR2 YYNGEE. CDR3 length equals 15 residues. The V and J ends lost 3 bases and 10 bases, in that order; junction bases with no gene match: 10. The CDR3 sequence is CASSELTGEGSPLHF. CDR3 bases: TGTGCCAGCAGCGAGTTAACAGGGGAAGGATCACCCCTCCACTTT.

V and J are TRBV30 and TRBJ1-2, with D possibly being TRBD1 (6 bases). V lost 7 bases and J lost 4, with 16 bases in between. This CDR3 is built from 13 residues. From germline, CDR1 is GTSNPN and CDR2 SVGIG (reference sequence). CDR3 DNA sequence: TGTGCCTCCGAAGGGGGGGCGAGCTATGGCTACACCTTC. Amino acids: CASEGGASYGYTF. The whole variable domain, filled in from reference TRBV30 and TRBJ1-2, reads SQTIHQWPATLVQPVGSPLSLECTVEGTSNPNLYWYRQAAGRGLQLLFYSVGIGQISSEVPQNLSASRPQDRQFILSSKKLLLSDSGFYLCASEGGASYGYTFGSGTRLTVV.

This chain connects TRBV9 to TRBJ2-2; D gene ambiguous. The germline V and J ends were trimmed by 3 bases and 0 bases, with 15 bases remaining between them. This CDR3 spans 17 amino acids. The germline V gene encodes CDR1 SGDLS and CDR2 YYNGEE. DNA for the CDR3: TGTGCCAGCAGCGGGGGTGGAGTCTACCCGAACACCGGGGAGCTGTTTTTT. This translates into CASSGGGVYPNTGELFF.

This chain joins TRBV28 and TRBJ1-5, with TRBD1 matching 7 bases. Germline CDR1 and CDR2: MDHEN and SYDVKM. V dropped 8 bases and J dropped 6; count of bases not matched to a gene: 7. The CDR3 consists of 13 residues. The CDR3 coding sequence is TGTGCCAGCCGAAACAGGGGCGGTCAGCCCCAGCATTTT. The encoded protein is CASRNRGGQPQHF.

The chain employs TRBV5-1 and TRBJ2-1; D gene ambiguous. The CDR3 totals 18 residues. CDR1 SGHRS and CDR2 YFSETQ come from the germline V gene. Trimming cost V 0 bases and J 4 bases, with 20 bases left between them. CDR3 in amino acids: CASSLAENRVGPYNEQFF. CDR3 coding DNA: TGCGCCAGCAGCTTGGCAGAGAACCGTGTTGGACCTTACAATGAGCAGTTCTTC. The entire variable domain, with the rest obtained from reference TRBV5-1 and TRBJ2-1, is as follows: KAGVTQTPRYLIKTRGQQVTLSCSPISGHRSVSWYQQTPGQGLQFLFEYFSETQRNKGNFPGRFSGRQFSNSRSEMNVSTLELGDSALYLCASSLAENRVGPYNEQFFGPGTRLTVL.

The V call is TRBV27, the J call TRBJ2-1; 8 bases agree with TRBD2. The CDR3 runs 19 residues. Germline lookup yields CDR1 MNHEY and CDR2 SMNVEV (reference sequence). Trimming took 5 bases from V and 6 from J; bases not matched to a gene: 21. The CDR3 region has the DNA TGTGCCAGCAGTATCGGGACTAGTCCCCGCCCAGTGCGAACCAATGAGCAGTTCTTC. Translation gives CASSIGTSPRPVRTNEQFF.

The chain has TRBV6-1 and TRBJ2-1, with TRBD2 identical over 9 bases. This CDR3 is 15 amino acids long. Germline lookup yields CDR1 MNHNS and CDR2 SASEGT. J lost 7 bases, V lost 7 bases, and 11 bases had no gene match. CDR3 loop: CASMPGLALRNEQFF. CDR3 sequence (DNA): TGTGCCAGCATGCCGGGACTAGCCCTCCGAAATGAGCAGTTCTTC.

The chain employs TRBV27 and TRBJ2-7, with 10 bases that match TRBD1. The V gene end was trimmed by 5 bases and the J gene end by 2 bases; junction bases not matched to a gene: 3. CDR3 length equals 14 residues. Looked up from germline, CDR1 is MNHEY and CDR2 is SMNVEV (reference sequence). The CDR3 sequence: CASSPGQGPYEQYF. CDR3 nucleotides: TGTGCCAGCAGTCCGGGACAGGGGCCCTACGAGCAGTACTTC.

The rearrangement links TRBV6-1 to TRBJ2-7; possible D gene TRBD2, 5 bases. The CDR3 is 14 amino acids. Trimming left V 4 bases short and J 2 bases short, with 12 bases between. CDR1 is MNHNS, CDR2 SASEGT, per germline. Here the CDR3 DNA reads TGTGCCAGCAGTGTTTGGGAGACAACCTACGAGCAGTACTTC. It yields the protein CASSVWETTYEQYF.

V is TRBV10-2 and J is TRBJ2-1; D gene uncertain. The CDR3 has 10 amino acids. In germline, CDR1 is WSHSY, CDR2 SAAADI. V shed 6 bases and J shed 7 bases, with 4 bases lying between them. The CDR3 spells CASSGNEQFF. In nucleotides, the CDR3 is TGCGCCAGCAGCGGGAATGAGCAGTTCTTC.

The V gene is TRBV4-3, the J gene TRBJ1-1; D not certain. V was cut by 2 bases and J by 7 bases, with 11 bases left in between. The CDR3 consists of 13 residues. Germline V gene sequence: CDR1 LGHNA, CDR2 YSLEER. The CDR3 DNA reads TGCGCCAGCAGCCAAATCCCGAGGGTTGAAGCTTTCTTT. It codes for CASSQIPRVEAFF.

The CDR3, as DNA: TGTGCCAGCAGCTTCGAGGTTCGAGAGACCCAGTACTTC. Protein: CASSFEVRETQYF. V usage is TRBV11-2 and J usage is TRBJ2-5; D is unresolved. Between the trimmed V and J ends, which lost 3 bases and 4 bases, there was a span of 9 bases. The length of the CDR3 is 13 residues. CDR1 is SGHAT, CDR2 FQNNGV, per germline.

The rearrangement links TRBV7-9 to TRBJ1-1; the match to TRBD1 covers 8 bases. The V gene's germline CDR1 is SEHNR and CDR2 FQNEAQ (reference sequence). J was trimmed by 4 bases and V by 1 base; bases with no gene match: 8. CDR3 size: 16 residues. In nucleotides, the CDR3 is TGTGCCAGCAGCTTAGGTGGCAGGGGGCGAGGCACTGAAGCTTTCTTT. Translating gives CASSLGGRGRGTEAFF.

V and J are TRBV5-4 and TRBJ2-5; TRBD1 agrees at 7 bases. The J segment lost 4 bases and the V segment lost 0 bases, leaving 3 bases of the junction unmatched. CDR1 is SGHNT and CDR2 is YYREEE in the germline V gene (reference sequence). The CDR3 consists of 14 residues. The CDR3 bases are TGTGCCAGCAGCTTGGAATCAGGGGGAGAGACCCAGTACTTC. Residues: CASSLESGGETQYF.

In this sample, this clone turned up a few times. The chain couples TRBV5-6 to TRBJ1-4; D possibly corresponds to TRBD1 (6 bases). The CDR3 is made up of 17 amino acids. The V gene's germline CDR1 is SGHDT and CDR2 YYEEEE. V dropped 0 bases and J dropped 2 bases, with 14 bases sitting between them. The chain's CDR3 is CASSLAAKGGTNEKLFF. The CDR3 DNA is TGTGCCAGCAGCTTGGCGGCGAAAGGGGGTACTAATGAAAAACTGTTTTTT.

The rearrangement joins TRBV6-5 to TRBJ1-6; D call uncertain. Between the trimmed V and J ends, which lost 2 bases and 7 bases, there was a span of 6 bases. CDR1 is MNHEY, CDR2 SVGAGI, per germline. The length of the CDR3 is 13 residues. For the CDR3, the DNA is TGTGCCAGCAGTTACGTCGGGAATTCACCCCTCCACTTT. It encodes CASSYVGNSPLHF.

The V call is TRBV10-3, the J call TRBJ2-1; TRBD1 or TRBD2 may be the D gene (5 bases each). The CDR3 consists of 16 residues. Germline V gives CDR1 ENHRY, CDR2 SYGVKD. Trimming shortened V by 3 bases and J by 2 bases, and 14 bases separated the two germline ends. CDR3 in amino acids: CAISDGTSPTYNEQFF. CDR3 nucleotides: TGTGCCATCAGTGATGGGACGTCCCCGACCTACAATGAGCAGTTCTTC.

Comments on this clone: One end of the junction varies from germline; a read error may be responsible. The CDR3 DNA reads as TGCGCCAGCAGCCAAGGTGGGATTTGGCACTTC. This gives the protein CASSQGGIWHF. The chain employs TRBV4-1 and TRBJ2-7; D remains ambiguous. The CDR3 loop spans 11 amino acids. Germline V gene lookup returns CDR1 MGHRA and CDR2 YSYEKL.

This chain links TRBV29-1 with TRBJ1-2, with unresolved D. Between the trimmed V and J ends, which lost 0 bases and 8 bases, there was a span of 16 bases. The germline CDR1 and CDR2 sequences are SQVTM and ANQGSEA. This CDR3 comprises 14 residues. This CDR3 is CSVEDRAGGKGYTF. The CDR3 DNA reads TGCAGCGTTGAAGATCGGGCGGGAGGGAAAGGCTACACCTTC.

CDR3 region: CSARDHYEQYF. CDR3 sequence (DNA): TGCAGTGCTAGAGATCACTACGAGCAGTACTTC. This chain uses TRBV20-1 with TRBJ2-7; no firm D call. The CDR3 is 11 residues long. Germline CDR1 is DFQATT and CDR2 is SNEGSKA (reference sequence). Deletions cut 0 bases from V and 3 bases from J, with 3 bases between.